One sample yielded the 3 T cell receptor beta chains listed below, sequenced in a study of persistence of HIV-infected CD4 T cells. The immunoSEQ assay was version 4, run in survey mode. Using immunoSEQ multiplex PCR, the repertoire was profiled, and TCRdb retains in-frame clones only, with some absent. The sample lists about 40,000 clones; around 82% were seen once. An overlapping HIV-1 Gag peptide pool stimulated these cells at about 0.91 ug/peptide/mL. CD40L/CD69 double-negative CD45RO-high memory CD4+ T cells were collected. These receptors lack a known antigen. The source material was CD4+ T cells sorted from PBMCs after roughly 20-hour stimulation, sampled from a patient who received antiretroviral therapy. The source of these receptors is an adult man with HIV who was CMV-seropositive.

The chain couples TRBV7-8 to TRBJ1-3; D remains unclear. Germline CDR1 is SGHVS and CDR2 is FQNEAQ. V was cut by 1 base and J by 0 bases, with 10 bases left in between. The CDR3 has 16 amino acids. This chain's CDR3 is CASSLVLVPSGNTIYF. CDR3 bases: TGTGCCAGCAGCTTAGTCCTAGTACCCTCTGGAAACACCATATATTTT. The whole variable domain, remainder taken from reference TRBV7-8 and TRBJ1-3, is GAGVSQSPRYKVAKRGQDVALRCDPISGHVSLFWYQQALGQGPEFLTYFQNEAQLDKSGLPSDRFFAERPEGSVSTLKIQRTQQEDSAVYLCASSLVLVPSGNTIYFGEGSWLTVV.

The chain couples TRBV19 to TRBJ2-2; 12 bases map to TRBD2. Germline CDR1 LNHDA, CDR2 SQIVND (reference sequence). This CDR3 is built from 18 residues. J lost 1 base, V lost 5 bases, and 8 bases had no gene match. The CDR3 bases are TGTGCCAGTAGTTCCGCTAGCGGGGGGGCCAGGAACACCGGGGAGCTGTTTTTT. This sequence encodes CASSSASGGARNTGELFF.

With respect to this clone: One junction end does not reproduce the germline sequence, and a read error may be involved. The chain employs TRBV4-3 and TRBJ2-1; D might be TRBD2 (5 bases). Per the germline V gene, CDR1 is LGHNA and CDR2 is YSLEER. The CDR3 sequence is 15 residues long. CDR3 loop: CASNPSPAGYNGQFF. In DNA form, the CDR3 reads TGCGCCAGCAACCCGAGCCCGGCGGGCTACAATGGGCAGTTCTTC.